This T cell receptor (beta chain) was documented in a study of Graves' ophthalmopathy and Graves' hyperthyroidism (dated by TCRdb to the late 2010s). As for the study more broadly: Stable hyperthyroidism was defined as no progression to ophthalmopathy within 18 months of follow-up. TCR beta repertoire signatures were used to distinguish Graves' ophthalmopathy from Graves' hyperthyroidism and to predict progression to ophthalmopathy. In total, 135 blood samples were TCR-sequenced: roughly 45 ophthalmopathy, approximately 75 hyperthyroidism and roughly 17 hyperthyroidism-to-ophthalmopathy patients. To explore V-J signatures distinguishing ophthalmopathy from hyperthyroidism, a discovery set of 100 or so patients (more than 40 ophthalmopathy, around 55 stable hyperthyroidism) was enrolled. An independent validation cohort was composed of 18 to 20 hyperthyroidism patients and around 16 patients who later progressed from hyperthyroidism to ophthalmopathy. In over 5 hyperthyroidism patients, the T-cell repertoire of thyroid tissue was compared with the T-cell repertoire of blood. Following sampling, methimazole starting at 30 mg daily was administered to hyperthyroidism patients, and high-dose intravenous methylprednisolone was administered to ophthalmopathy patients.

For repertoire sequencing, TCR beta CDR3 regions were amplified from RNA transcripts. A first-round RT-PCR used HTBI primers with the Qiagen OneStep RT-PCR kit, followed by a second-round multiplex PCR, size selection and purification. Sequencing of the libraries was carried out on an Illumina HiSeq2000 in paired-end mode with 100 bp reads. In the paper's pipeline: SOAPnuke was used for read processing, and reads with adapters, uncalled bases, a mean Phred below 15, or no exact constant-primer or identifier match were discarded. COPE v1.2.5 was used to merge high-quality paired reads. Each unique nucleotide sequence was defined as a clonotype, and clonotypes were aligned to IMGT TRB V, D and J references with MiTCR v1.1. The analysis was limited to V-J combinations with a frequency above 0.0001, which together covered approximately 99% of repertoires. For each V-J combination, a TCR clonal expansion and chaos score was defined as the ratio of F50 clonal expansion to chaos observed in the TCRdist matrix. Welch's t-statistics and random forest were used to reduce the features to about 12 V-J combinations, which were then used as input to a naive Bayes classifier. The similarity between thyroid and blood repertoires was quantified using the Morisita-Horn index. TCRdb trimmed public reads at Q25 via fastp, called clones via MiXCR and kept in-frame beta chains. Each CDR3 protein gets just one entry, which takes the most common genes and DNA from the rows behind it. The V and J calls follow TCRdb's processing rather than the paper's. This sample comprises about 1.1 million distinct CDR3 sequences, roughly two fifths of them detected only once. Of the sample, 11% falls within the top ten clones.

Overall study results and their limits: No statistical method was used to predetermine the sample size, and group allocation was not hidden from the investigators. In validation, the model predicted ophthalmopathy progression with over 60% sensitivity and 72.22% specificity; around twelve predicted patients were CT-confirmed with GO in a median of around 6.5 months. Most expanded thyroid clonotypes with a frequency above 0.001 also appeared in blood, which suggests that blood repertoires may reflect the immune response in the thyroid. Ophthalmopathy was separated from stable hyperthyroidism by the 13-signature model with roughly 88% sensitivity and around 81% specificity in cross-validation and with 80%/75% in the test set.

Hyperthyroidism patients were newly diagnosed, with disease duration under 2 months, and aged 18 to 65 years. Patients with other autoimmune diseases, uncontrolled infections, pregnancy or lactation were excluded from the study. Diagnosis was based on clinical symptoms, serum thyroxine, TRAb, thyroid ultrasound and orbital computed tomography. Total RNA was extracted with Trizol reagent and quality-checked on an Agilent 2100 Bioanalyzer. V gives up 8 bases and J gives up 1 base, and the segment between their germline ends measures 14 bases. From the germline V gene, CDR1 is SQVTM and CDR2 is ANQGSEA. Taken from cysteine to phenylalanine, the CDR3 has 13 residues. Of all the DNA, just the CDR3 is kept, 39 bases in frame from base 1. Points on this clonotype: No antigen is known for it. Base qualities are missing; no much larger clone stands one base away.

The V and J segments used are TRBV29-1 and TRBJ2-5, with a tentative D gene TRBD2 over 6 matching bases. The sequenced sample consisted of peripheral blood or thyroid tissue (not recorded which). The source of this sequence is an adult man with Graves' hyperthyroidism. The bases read TGCAGCACCCCCCCGGGGGTCCAAGAGACCCAGTACTTC. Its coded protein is CSTPPGVQETQYF.